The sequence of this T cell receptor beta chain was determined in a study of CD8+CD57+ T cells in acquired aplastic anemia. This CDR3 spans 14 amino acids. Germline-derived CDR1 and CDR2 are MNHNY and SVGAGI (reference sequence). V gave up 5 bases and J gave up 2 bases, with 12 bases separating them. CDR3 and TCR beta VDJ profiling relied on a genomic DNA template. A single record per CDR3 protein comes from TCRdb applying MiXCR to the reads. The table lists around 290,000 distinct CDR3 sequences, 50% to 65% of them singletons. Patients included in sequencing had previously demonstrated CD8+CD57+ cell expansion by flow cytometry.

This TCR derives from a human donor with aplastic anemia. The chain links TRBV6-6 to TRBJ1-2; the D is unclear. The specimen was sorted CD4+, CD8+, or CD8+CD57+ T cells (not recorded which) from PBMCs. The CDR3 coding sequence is TGTGCCAGCAGTGAAGTCGGACCCAACTATGGCTACACCTTC. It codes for CASSEVGPNYGYTF.